This T cell receptor (beta chain) was obtained from a study of cytomegalovirus exposure and HLA in healthy donors. This clone has just one count. Germline CDR1 reads GTSNPN; CDR2 reads SVGIG (reference sequence). The CDR3 consists of 12 residues. V gave up 5 bases and J gave up 2 bases; unmatched junction bases: 3. A multiplex PCR was run with 60 Vbeta primers and 13 Jbeta primers. TCRdb's copy holds only in-frame clones and misses some; the assay was immunoSEQ multiplex PCR. The repertoire includes about 140,000 clones, about 75% of them detected once, and over 3% sits in the top ten. The chain uses TRBV30 and TRBJ2-7; 7 positions agree with TRBD2. The sequenced material came from PBMCs. This clonotype originated in a man aged 40-49 years in good health and CMV-seronegative. For the CDR3, the DNA is TGTGCCTGGGCGGGGGTCACCTACGAGCAGTACTTC. This encodes CAWAGVTYEQYF.